The 31 T cell receptor beta chains reported below all come from one sample, sequenced in a study of CD4 T cells in relation to SARS-CoV-2 and coronaviruses. Clones were read by immunoSEQ multiplex PCR, and TCRdb kept only the in-frame ones, dropping some. This table has some 19,000 clones, about 80% appearing once. Before the COVID-19 pandemic, during about 2011-2019, CD4+ T cells were taken from unexposed donors. The cells were cultured for 9 to 11 days before CD4+ T cells were isolated. No antigen has been identified for these receptors. The specimen sequenced was CD4+ T cells from PBMCs, cultured in vitro. These receptors were collected from a human donor in good health.

This chain links TRBV2 with TRBJ1-6; D perhaps matches TRBD1 (5 bases). The CDR3 consists of 13 residues. Looked up from germline, CDR1 is SNHLY and CDR2 is FYNNEI. Trimming shortened V by 6 bases and J by 8 bases, and 11 bases separated the two germline ends. CDR3 residues: CASSGGRDSPLHF. Here the CDR3 DNA reads TGTGCCAGCAGCGGGGGGAGGGATTCACCCCTCCACTTT.

V usage is TRBV5-1 and J usage is TRBJ1-2; TRBD1 agrees at 8 bases. V dropped 4 bases and J dropped 6; count of bases not matched to a gene: 8. The CDR3 consists of 14 residues. Germline V CDR1 and CDR2: SGHRS, YFSETQ. For the CDR3, the DNA is TGCGCCAGCAGCCACGGACAGGGTGGTGATGGCTACACCTTC. Encoded protein: CASSHGQGGDGYTF.

The chain's CDR3 is CASKGTSSYEQYF. For the CDR3, the DNA is TGTGCCAGCAAGGGTACCAGCTCCTACGAGCAGTACTTC. The chain recombines TRBV6-7 with TRBJ2-7; D not certain. TRBV6-7 is flagged as an ORF with uncertain function. Trimming took 7 bases from V and 0 from J, leaving 10 bases between them. The CDR3 loop spans 13 amino acids.

The chain has TRBV5-1 and TRBJ2-1; D is possibly TRBD1 (5 bases). Trimming stripped 2 bases from V and 4 bases from J, with 16 bases between. The CDR3 is 16 amino acids. The V gene's germline CDR1 is SGHRS and CDR2 YFSETQ. This CDR3 reads CASSFQGPTNYNEQFF. CDR3 DNA sequence: TGCGCCAGCAGCTTCCAGGGTCCCACAAATTACAATGAGCAGTTCTTC.

V is TRBV4-1 and J is TRBJ1-3; D is ambiguous. CDR3 length equals 14 residues. Trimming cost V 0 bases and J 0 bases, with 3 bases left between them. From germline, CDR1 is MGHRA and CDR2 YSYEKL. The CDR3 DNA follows: TGCGCCAGCAGCCAAGAATACTCTGGAAACACCATATATTTT. This sequence encodes CASSQEYSGNTIYF.

This sequence joins TRBV7-2 and TRBJ1-1; D ambiguous. Germline lookup yields CDR1 SGHTA and CDR2 FQGNSA. Trimming took off 0 bases at V and 6 bases at J, with 14 bases between the two ends. This CDR3 is built from 15 residues. The CDR3 here is CASSLAWSQVSEAFF. Written as DNA, the CDR3 is TGTGCCAGCAGCTTAGCCTGGAGTCAAGTCTCTGAAGCTTTCTTT.

The chain joins TRBV10-3 to TRBJ2-1, with no clear D. V was pared by 6 bases and J by 0 bases, with 15 bases between. The CDR3 is 16 amino acids. In germline, CDR1 is ENHRY, CDR2 SYGVKD. In DNA, the CDR3 is TGTGCCATCAGCGGACCCACACAACCCTCCTACAATGAGCAGTTCTTC. The encoded protein is CAISGPTQPSYNEQFF.

The chain employs TRBV6-6 and TRBJ2-2, with TRBD1 as a possible D gene (6 bases). CDR3 length: 16 residues. V dropped 3 bases and J dropped 4 bases, with 15 bases sitting between them. The germline V gene has CDR1 MNHNY and CDR2 SVGAGI (reference sequence). CDR3 coding DNA: TGTGCCAGCAGTTATTTGGGGGCCCTGGGCACCGGGGAGCTGTTTTTT. Its protein is CASSYLGALGTGELFF.

V gene TRBV6-2 or TRBV6-3 combines with J gene TRBJ1-4, with 9 bases that match TRBD1. Germline V gives CDR1 MNHEY, CDR2 SVGEGT. CDR3 length equals 13 residues. V shed 4 bases, J shed 13 bases, and the junction held 7 bases outside the gene matches. Here the CDR3 reads CASSFTGTGSLFF. Here the CDR3 DNA reads TGTGCCAGCAGTTTCACCGGGACAGGGTCACTGTTTTTT.

J is TRBJ1-5 and V is TRBV19; D not certain. Looked up from germline, CDR1 is LNHDA and CDR2 is SQIVND (reference sequence). The V gene lost 0 bases and the J gene lost 1 base, with 4 bases spanning the gap. The CDR3 contains 14 residues. The CDR3 DNA follows: TGTGCCAGTAGTATAGAAGGGAGCAATCAGCCCCAGCATTTT. Translating it yields CASSIEGSNQPQHF.

Only a few counts were recorded for this clone. The CDR3 loop is CASSLVNGVGYTF. In DNA form, the CDR3 reads TGTGCCAGCAGTTTGGTAAATGGGGTTGGCTACACCTTC. This chain uses TRBV12-3 or TRBV12-4 with TRBJ1-2; D is ambiguous. This CDR3 is 13 amino acids long. V was pared by 3 bases and J by 7 bases, with 12 bases between.

This chain uses TRBV18 with TRBJ1-3; D remains unclear. The CDR3 has 16 amino acids. Trimming took off 1 base at V and 0 bases at J, with 10 bases between the two ends. The V gene's germline CDR1 is KGHSH and CDR2 LQKENI. The CDR3 is CASSPLDGPSGNTIYF. In DNA, the CDR3 is TGTGCCAGCTCACCACTGGACGGTCCCTCTGGAAACACCATATATTTT.

This clone occurred a few times. The chain links TRBV2 to TRBJ2-2, with TRBD2 matching over 12 bases. Germline V gives CDR1 SNHLY, CDR2 FYNNEI. The CDR3 runs to 15 residues. The J segment lost 6 bases and the V segment lost 5 bases, leaving 4 bases of the junction unmatched. In DNA form, the CDR3 reads TGTGCCAGCAGTTCTAGCGGGAGGGTGGCCGGGGAGCTGTTTTTT. Translation: CASSSSGRVAGELFF.

This chain connects TRBV3-1 (or the pseudogene TRBV3-2) to TRBJ1-5, with D perhaps matching TRBD1 (6 bases). The germline V gene encodes CDR1 LGHDT and CDR2 YNNKEL (reference sequence). The germline V and J ends were trimmed by 0 bases and 9 bases, with 6 bases remaining between them. This CDR3 comprises 12 residues. CDR3 bases: TGTGCCAGCAGCCAAGAGGACAGGCCCCAGCATTTT. Its protein is CASSQEDRPQHF.

This chain joins TRBV19 and TRBJ1-1, with D uncertain. Germline CDR1 LNHDA, CDR2 SQIVND (reference sequence). This CDR3 region has 14 residues. V gave up 2 bases and J gave up 5 bases, with 12 bases separating them. This CDR3 reads CASSIRTDETEAFF. CDR3 sequence (DNA): TGTGCCAGTAGTATAAGAACAGACGAGACTGAAGCTTTCTTT.

This chain links TRBV6-2 or TRBV6-3 with TRBJ2-1, with D maybe TRBD2 (6 bases). V was trimmed by 3 bases and J by 3 bases, leaving 15 bases between them. Per germline, CDR1 MNHEY and CDR2 SVGEGT. This CDR3 has 16 residues. In DNA form, the CDR3 reads TGTGCCAGCAGTTATTTGACCGGGACTGGCTACAATGAGCAGTTCTTC. Residues: CASSYLTGTGYNEQFF.

The V and J genes are TRBV11-3 and TRBJ2-1, with TRBD1 identical over 12 bases. V lost 5 bases and J lost 7; bases outside the gene matches: 3. This CDR3 has 14 amino acids. Germline CDR1 SGHNT, CDR2 YENEEA. The CDR3 loop is CASSGTGGNNEQFF. The CDR3, as DNA: TGTGCCAGCAGCGGGACAGGGGGCAATAATGAGCAGTTCTTC. Variable domain in full (rest from reference TRBV11-3 and TRBJ2-1): EAGVVQSPRYKIIEKKQPVAFWCNPISGHNTLYWYLQNLGQGPELLIRYENEEAVDDSQLPKDRFSAERLKGVDSTLKIQPAELGDSAVYLCASSGTGGNNEQFFGPGTRLTVL.

The J gene is TRBJ1-1, the V gene TRBV6-2 or TRBV6-3; TRBD1 matches 8 bases. Per the germline V gene, CDR1 is MNHEY and CDR2 is SVGEGT. The CDR3 consists of 16 residues. The trim removed 4 bases at V and 1 base at J, leaving 8 bases unmatched. CDR3 residues: CASSLVPTGGNTEAFF. For the CDR3, the DNA is TGTGCCAGCAGTTTAGTTCCCACAGGGGGGAACACTGAAGCTTTCTTT.

The chain is built from TRBV6-2 or TRBV6-3 and TRBJ2-7; 8 positions agree with TRBD1. The germline CDR1 and CDR2 sequences are MNHEY and SVGEGT. The CDR3 extends over 17 amino acids. V shed 6 bases and J 2 bases; nucleotides not matched to a gene: 15. CDR3 in amino acids: CASSSYISGTGTYEQYF. CDR3 nucleotides: TGTGCCAGCAGCTCCTACATTTCCGGGACAGGAACCTACGAGCAGTACTTC.

This clone showed up just a few times. This chain joins TRBV2 and TRBJ1-5; TRBD1 aligns across 8 bases. J gave up 4 bases and V 4 bases, and 6 bases lay outside the gene matches. The germline V gene has CDR1 SNHLY and CDR2 FYNNEI. CDR3 length: 15 amino acids. In DNA, the CDR3 is TGTGCCAGCAGTGCCCTCTGGACAGGGAATCAGCCCCAGCATTTT. Translated, it gives CASSALWTGNQPQHF.

The chain employs TRBV12-3 or TRBV12-4 and TRBJ1-1; possible D gene TRBD1, 5 bases. V lost 5 bases, J lost 4 bases, and 11 bases lay in between. The CDR3 spans 13 residues. CDR3 coding DNA: TGTGCCAGCAGTCTAGGGGTGGGCACTGAAGCTTTCTTT. Protein: CASSLGVGTEAFF.

The V and J genes are TRBV27 and TRBJ2-1; perhaps TRBD1 as D (5 bases). The V gene's germline CDR1 is MNHEY and CDR2 SMNVEV (reference sequence). Trimming shortened V by 3 bases and J by 9 bases, and 18 bases separated the two germline ends. CDR3 length: 15 residues. The DNA of the CDR3 is TGTGCCAGCAGTTTTTCCCAGATGTGGGGCGGTGAGCAGTTCTTC. Translation: CASSFSQMWGGEQFF.

As DNA, the CDR3 is TGTGCCAGCAGCTCACTGCCTCCGAGGAGGAACACTGAAGCTTTCTTT. It codes for CASSSLPPRRNTEAFF. The chain joins TRBV5-8 to TRBJ1-1; unclear D gene. Germline CDR1 and CDR2: SGHTS and YDEGEE. Trimming stripped 3 bases from V and 1 base from J, with 16 bases between. The CDR3 runs to 16 residues.

The chain joins TRBV10-3 to TRBJ1-1; 12 bases are shared with TRBD1. The CDR3 loop spans 15 amino acids. Germline trimming cut 6 bases from V and 0 bases from J; bases unmatched to any gene: 2. Germline V gives CDR1 ENHRY, CDR2 SYGVKD. The CDR3 region has the DNA TGTGCCATCAGGGGACAGGGGGCGGTGAACACTGAAGCTTTCTTT. The encoded protein is CAIRGQGAVNTEAFF.

The CDR3 sequence is CASSLTGLGTEAFF. In nucleotides, the CDR3 is TGTGCCAGCAGTCTGACAGGGCTCGGCACTGAAGCTTTCTTT. This chain joins TRBV6-2 or TRBV6-3 and TRBJ1-1; 7 nucleotides line up with TRBD1. V lost 5 bases, J lost 4 bases, and 7 bases stayed unmatched. The CDR3 is 14 residues long. Germline CDR1 MNHEY, CDR2 SVGEGT.

The gene calls are TRBV11-2 and TRBJ2-6; perhaps TRBD1 as D (5 bases). The CDR3 totals 18 residues. The germline V and J ends were trimmed by 5 bases and 0 bases, with 17 bases remaining between them. The V gene's germline CDR1 is SGHAT and CDR2 FQNNGV. The CDR3 region is CASSLVVDRHSGANVLTF. CDR3 nucleotides: TGTGCCAGCAGCCTCGTCGTCGACAGACACTCTGGGGCCAACGTCCTGACTTTC.

This clone was seen more than once but under ten times. The chain combines TRBV4-2 with TRBJ2-4; 10 nucleotides agree with TRBD2. V shed 4 bases and J 2 bases; nucleotides not matched to a gene: 14. The CDR3 has 19 residues. Per germline, CDR1 LGHNA and CDR2 YNFKEQ. CDR3 bases: TGTGCCAGCAGCCGGGGTGGGGAGCGGGAGGGCCCGACCAAAAACATTCAGTACTTC. Amino acid sequence: CASSRGGEREGPTKNIQYF.

The gene calls are TRBV12-3 or TRBV12-4 and TRBJ2-2; tentatively, D is TRBD1 (6 bases). The CDR3 has 13 residues. V shed 8 bases and J shed 0 bases, with 7 bases lying between them. The CDR3 region is CASGQTNTGELFF. The CDR3 nucleotides read TGTGCCAGCGGACAGACGAACACCGGGGAGCTGTTTTTT.

The chain combines TRBV5-1 with TRBJ2-1, with 8 bases matching TRBD2. The CDR3 spans 13 residues. The J segment lost 9 bases and the V segment lost 4 bases, leaving 6 bases of the junction unmatched. The germline gives CDR1 SGHRS, CDR2 YFSETQ. The CDR3 DNA is TGCGCCAGCAGCGAGGGTAGCGGGACTGAGCAGTTCTTC. Protein: CASSEGSGTEQFF.

V is TRBV5-6 and J is TRBJ2-1, with D perhaps TRBD2 (6 bases). CDR3 length: 14 amino acids. V was pared by 6 bases and J by 6 bases, with 16 bases between. Germline V gene sequence: CDR1 SGHDT, CDR2 YYEEEE. The CDR3: CASNRGIYRNEQFF. The DNA for the CDR3 is TGTGCCAGCAATCGGGGGATATATCGCAATGAGCAGTTCTTC.

The chain carries TRBV5-1 and TRBJ2-2; possible D gene TRBD2, 5 bases. V dropped 0 bases and J dropped 6 bases, with 18 bases sitting between them. This CDR3 contains 17 residues. Germline CDR1 is SGHRS and CDR2 is YFSETQ. CDR3 in amino acids: CASSLADGRARAGELFF. The CDR3 bases are TGCGCCAGCAGCTTGGCCGACGGGCGAGCGAGGGCCGGGGAGCTGTTTTTT.